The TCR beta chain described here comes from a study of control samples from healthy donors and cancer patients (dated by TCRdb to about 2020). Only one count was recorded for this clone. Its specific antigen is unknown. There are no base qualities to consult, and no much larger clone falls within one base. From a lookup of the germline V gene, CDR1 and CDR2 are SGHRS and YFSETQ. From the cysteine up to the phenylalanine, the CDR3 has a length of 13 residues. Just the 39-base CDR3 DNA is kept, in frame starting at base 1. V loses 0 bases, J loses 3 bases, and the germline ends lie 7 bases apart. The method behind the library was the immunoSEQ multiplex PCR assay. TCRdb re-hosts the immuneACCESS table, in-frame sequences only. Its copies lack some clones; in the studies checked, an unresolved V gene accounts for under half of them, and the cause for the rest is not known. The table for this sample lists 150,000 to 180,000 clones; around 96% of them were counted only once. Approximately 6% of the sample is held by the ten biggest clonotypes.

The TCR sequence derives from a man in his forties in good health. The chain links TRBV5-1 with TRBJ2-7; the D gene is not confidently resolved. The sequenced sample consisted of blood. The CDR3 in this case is CASSLDSLYEQYF. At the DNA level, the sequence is TGCGCCAGCAGCTTGGACAGCCTCTACGAGCAGTACTTC.